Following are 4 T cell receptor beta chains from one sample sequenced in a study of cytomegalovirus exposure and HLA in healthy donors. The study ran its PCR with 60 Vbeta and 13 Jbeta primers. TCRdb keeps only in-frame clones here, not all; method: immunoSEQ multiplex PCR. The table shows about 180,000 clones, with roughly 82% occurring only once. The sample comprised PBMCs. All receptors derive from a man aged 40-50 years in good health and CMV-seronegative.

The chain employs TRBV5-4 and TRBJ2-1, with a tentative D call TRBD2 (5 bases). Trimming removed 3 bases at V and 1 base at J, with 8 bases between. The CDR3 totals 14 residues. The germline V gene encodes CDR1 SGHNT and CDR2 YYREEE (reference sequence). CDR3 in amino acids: CASSYPGSYNEQFF. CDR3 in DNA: TGTGCCAGCAGCTACCCGGGATCCTACAATGAGCAGTTCTTC. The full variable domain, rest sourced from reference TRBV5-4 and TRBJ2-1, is ETGVTQSPTHLIKTRGQQVTLRCSSQSGHNTVSWYQQALGQGPQFIFQYYREEENGRGNFPPRFSGLQFPNYSSELNVNALELDDSALYLCASSYPGSYNEQFFGPGTRLTVL.

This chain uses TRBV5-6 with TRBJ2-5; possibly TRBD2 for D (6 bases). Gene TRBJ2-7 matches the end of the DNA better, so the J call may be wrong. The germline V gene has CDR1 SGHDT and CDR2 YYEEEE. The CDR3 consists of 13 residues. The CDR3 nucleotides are TGTGCCACCGGATTAAGCGGGTCCTACGAGCAGTACTTC. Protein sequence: CATGLSGSYEQYF.

As DNA, the CDR3 is TGTGCCGGTTCAAGGGGGGGTTCCTACGAGCAGTACTTC. Protein: CAGSRGGSYEQYF. The rearrangement joins TRBV7-9 to TRBJ2-7; D is perhaps TRBD2 (7 bases). Between the trimmed V and J ends, which lost 11 bases and 1 base, there was a span of 15 bases. CDR1 is SEHNR and CDR2 is FQNEAQ in the germline V gene (reference sequence). The CDR3 totals 13 residues.

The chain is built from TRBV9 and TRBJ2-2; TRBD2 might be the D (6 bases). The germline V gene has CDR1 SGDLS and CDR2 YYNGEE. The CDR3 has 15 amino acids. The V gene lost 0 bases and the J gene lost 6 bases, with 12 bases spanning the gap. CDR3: CASSVGRGKSGELFF. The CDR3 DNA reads TGTGCCAGCAGCGTAGGTCGGGGGAAGTCCGGGGAGCTGTTTTTT.